This TCR beta chain is from a study of T cells of healthy individuals. This clonotype was counted at least ten times. MiXCR, run by TCRdb on the 5' RACE reads, gives a single entry per CDR3 protein. The sample lists 63,000 or so distinct CDR3 sequences, roughly 15% occurring once. Germline values: CDR1 SGDLS, CDR2 YYNGEE. V lost 4 bases and J lost 5, with 13 bases in between. This CDR3 is built from 13 residues. This sequence was found in a human donor in good health. The V call is TRBV9, the J call TRBJ2-7; D is ambiguous. The CDR3 DNA follows: TGTGCCAGCAGCTTTGGACCCTCAAACGAGCAGTACTTC. Translation gives CASSFGPSNEQYF.